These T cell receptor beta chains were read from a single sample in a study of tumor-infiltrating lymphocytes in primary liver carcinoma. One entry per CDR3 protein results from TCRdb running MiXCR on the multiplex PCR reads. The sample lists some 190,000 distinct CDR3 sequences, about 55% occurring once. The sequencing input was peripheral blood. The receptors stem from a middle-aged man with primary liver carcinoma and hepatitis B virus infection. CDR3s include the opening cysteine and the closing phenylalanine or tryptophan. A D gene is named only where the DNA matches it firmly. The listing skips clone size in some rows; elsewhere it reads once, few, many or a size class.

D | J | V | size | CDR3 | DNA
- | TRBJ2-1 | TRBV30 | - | CAWSKGPEQFF | TGTGCCTGGAGTAAAGGACCTGAGCAGTTCTTC
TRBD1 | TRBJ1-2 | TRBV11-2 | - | CASSQGGVYDCTF | TGTGCCAGCAGTCAAGGGGGCGTCTATGACTGCACCTTC
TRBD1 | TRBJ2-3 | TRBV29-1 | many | CSVEGTGQGTTDTQYF | TGCAGCGTTGAAGGGACTGGACAGGGAACCACAGATACGCAGTATTTT
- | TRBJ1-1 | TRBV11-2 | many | CASSLDRRWQRNTEAFF | TGTGCCAGCAGCTTAGATCGCAGATGGCAGAGAAACACTGAAGCTTTCTTT
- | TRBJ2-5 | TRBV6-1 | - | CASRLAILQETQYF | TGTGCCAGCAGGCTAGCGATACTCCAAGAGACCCAGTACTTC
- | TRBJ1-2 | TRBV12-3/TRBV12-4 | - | CASRPGANYGYTF | TGTGCCAGCAGGCCAGGAGCTAACTATGGCTACACCTTC
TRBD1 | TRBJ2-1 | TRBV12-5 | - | CASGLDREEQFF | TGTGCTAGTGGGCTAGACAGGGAAGAGCAGTTCTTC
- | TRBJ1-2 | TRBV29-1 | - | CRVDGTNYGYTF | TGCAGAGTTGACGGCACTAACTATGGCTACACCTTC
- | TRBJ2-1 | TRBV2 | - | CASSERLLYNEQFF | TGTGCCAGCAGTGAGAGACTTCTCTACAATGAGCAGTTCTTC
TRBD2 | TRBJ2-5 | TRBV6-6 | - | CASWAREGGETQYF | TGTGCCAGCTGGGCTCGGGAGGGCGGAGAGACCCAGTACTTC
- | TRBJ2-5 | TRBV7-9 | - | CASSLRASQETQYF | TGTGCCAGCAGCTTACGGGCTTCCCAGGAGACCCAGTACTTC
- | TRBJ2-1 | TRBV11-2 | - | CASSLVVFGRNNEQFF | TGTGCCAGTAGCTTAGTCGTCTTCGGGCGAAACAATGAGCAGTTCTTC
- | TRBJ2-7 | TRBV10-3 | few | CAISESSSGRASEQYF | TGTGCCATCAGTGAGTCATCCTCGGGGCGAGCAAGCGAGCAGTACTTC
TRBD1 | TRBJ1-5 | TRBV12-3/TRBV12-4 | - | CASSSGTVKPQHF | TGTGCCAGCAGTTCCGGGACAGTGAAGCCCCAGCATTTT
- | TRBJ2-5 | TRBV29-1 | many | CSVARGEGETQYF | TGCAGCGTTGCAAGGGGGGAAGGAGAGACCCAGTACTTC
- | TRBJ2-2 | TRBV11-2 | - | CVSSIIGVTGELFF | TGTGTCAGCAGTATAATAGGGGTCACCGGGGAGCTGTTTTTT
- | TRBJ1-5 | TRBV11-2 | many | CASSLGGTQPQHF | TGTGCCAGCAGCTTAGGGGGTACGCAGCCCCAGCATTTT
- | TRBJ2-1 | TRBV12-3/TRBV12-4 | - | CASSLEGIFGNKQFF | TGTGCCAGCAGTCTTGAGGGGATTTTCGGCAATAAGCAGTTCTTC
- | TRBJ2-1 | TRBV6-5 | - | CASSYRGRAPDEQFF | TGTGCCAGCAGTTACCGCGGAAGGGCTCCGGATGAGCAGTTCTTC
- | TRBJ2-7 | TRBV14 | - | CASSQEPIYEQYF | TGTGCCAGCAGCCAAGAGCCGATTTACGAGCAGTACTTC
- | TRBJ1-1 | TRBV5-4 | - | CASSLERTLNTEAFF | TGTGCCAGCAGCTTGGAACGAACCTTGAACACTGAAGCTTTCTTT
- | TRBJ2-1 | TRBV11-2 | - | CASSLGGSSYNQQFF | TGTGCCAGCAGCTTAGGGGGGAGCTCCTACAATCAACAGTTCTTC
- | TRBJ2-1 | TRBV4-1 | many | CASSQETYNEQFF | TGCGCCAGCAGCCAAGAGACTTACAATGAGCAGTTCTTC
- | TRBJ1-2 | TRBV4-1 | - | CASSRTGGAGGYTF | TGCGCCAGCAGCCGAACGGGGGGCGCGGGTGGCTACACCTTC
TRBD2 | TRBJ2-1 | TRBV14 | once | CANGAVAGAYNEQFF | TGTGCCAACGGTGCCGTAGCGGGAGCCTACAATGAGCAGTTCTTC
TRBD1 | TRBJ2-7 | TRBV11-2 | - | CANSARDRDFYEQYF | TGTGCCAACAGCGCCCGGGACAGGGATTTCTACGAGCAGTACTTC
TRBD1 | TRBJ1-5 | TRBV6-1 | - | CASMGGQGGQPQHF | TGTGCCAGCATGGGGGGCCAGGGGGGCCAGCCCCAGCATTTT
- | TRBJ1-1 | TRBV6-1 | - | CASSEDGRMNTVAFF | TGTGCCAGCAGTGAGGATGGAAGGATGAACACTGTAGCTTTCTTT
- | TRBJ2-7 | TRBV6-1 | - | CVSSDLFYEQYF | TGTGTCAGCAGTGATCTATTCTACGAGCAGTACTTC
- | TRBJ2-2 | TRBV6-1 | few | CASSEGSGRVTGELFF | TGTGCCAGCAGTGAGGGGTCAGGGCGGGTCACCGGGGAGCTGTTTTTT
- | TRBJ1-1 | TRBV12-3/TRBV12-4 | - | CASRRSTVNTEAFF | TGTGCCAGCAGACGATCGACAGTGAACACTGAAGCTTTCTTT
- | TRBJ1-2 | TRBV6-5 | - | CASSYSLGTPGGYTF | TGTGCCAGCAGTTACAGTTTAGGCACCCCGGGGGGCTACACCTTC
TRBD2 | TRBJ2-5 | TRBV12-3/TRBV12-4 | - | CASSSLGLSPETQYF | TGTGCCAGCAGTTCCCTGGGACTATCCCCCGAGACCCAGTACTTC
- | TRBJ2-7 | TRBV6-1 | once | CASSAAGPYEQYF | TGTGCCAGCAGTGCGGCAGGACCCTACGAGCAGTACTTC
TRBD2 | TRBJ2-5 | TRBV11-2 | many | CASSFIAGGGETQYF | TGTGCCAGCAGCTTTATAGCGGGAGGGGGCGAGACCCAGTACTTC
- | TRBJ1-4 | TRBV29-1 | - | CSIDSGNEKLFF | TGCAGCATTGATTCAGGGAACGAAAAACTGTTTTTT